A selection of T cell receptor beta chains follows, all from one sample in a study of human T cells and chemical hapten exposure. MiXCR was run by TCRdb on the RACE reads, yielding one entry per CDR3 protein. The repertoire holds 300,000 to 400,000 distinct CDR3 sequences, with roughly 4.6% as singletons. The specimen comprised whole blood, sampled in connection with sensitization to the hapten diphenylcyclopropenone (DPC). These receptors came from a woman between 50 and 59 years old with alopecia areata. Some clones in this sample may be carry-over from other donors' samples. Each CDR3 is given with its conserved first and last residue. The D gene is left open where the match is weak. Clone size appears in some rows only: once, few, many, or a class for an expanded clone.

v_call	j_call	clone_size	d_call	cdr3_aa	cdr3_nt
TRBV7-6	TRBJ1-6	.	.	CASSLESGGYHNSPLHF	TGTGCCAGCAGCTTAGAATCGGGCGGATATCATAATTCACCCCTCCACTTT
TRBV12-3/TRBV12-4	TRBJ2-1	few	.	CASSPLDGGNPEFF	TGTGCCAGCAGTCCACTAGACGGCGGCAACCCTGAGTTCTTC
TRBV4-1	TRBJ2-3	.	TRBD2	CASSQLGLAADTQYF	TGCGCCAGCAGCCAGCTGGGACTAGCCGCAGATACGCAGTATTTT
TRBV6-5	TRBJ1-6	few	TRBD1	CASRRTGGVDSPLHF	TGTGCCAGCAGGAGGACAGGGGGCGTAGATTCACCCCTCCACTTT
TRBV6-5	TRBJ2-1	.	.	CASSPRGGVVDEQFF	TGTGCCAGCAGCCCCAGGGGGGGCGTTGTGGATGAGCAGTTCTTC
TRBV9	TRBJ2-3	many	TRBD2	CASSVAPTSGDTDTQYF	TGTGCCAGCAGCGTAGCTCCGACTAGCGGGGATACAGATACGCAGTATTTT
TRBV12-3/TRBV12-4	TRBJ2-2	many	.	CATFQTGELFF	TGTGCCACCTTCCAGACCGGGGAGCTGTTTTTT
TRBV5-1	TRBJ2-6	many	.	CASSPAGNSGANVLTF	TGCGCCAGCAGCCCCGCCGGAAACTCTGGGGCCAACGTCCTGACTTTC
TRBV7-9	TRBJ2-2	.	.	CASSNQANTGELFF	TGTGCCAGCAGCAACCAGGCGAACACCGGGGAGCTGTTTTTT
TRBV27	TRBJ2-7	many	.	CASSSLGRGSYEQYF	TGTGCCAGCAGTTCGCTCGGCAGGGGTTCCTACGAGCAGTACTTC
TRBV24-1	TRBJ2-1	few	TRBD2	CATSDPGGPPNNEQFF	TGTGCCACCAGTGATCCGGGAGGCCCCCCCAACAATGAGCAGTTCTTC
TRBV13	TRBJ2-5	many	.	CASSLIGSGGETQYF	TGTGCCAGCAGCTTAATCGGCTCCGGCGGGGAGACCCAGTACTTC
TRBV10-3	TRBJ2-1	many	.	CAISESRGQHNEQFF	TGTGCCATCAGTGAGTCGCGAGGACAACACAATGAGCAGTTCTTC
TRBV3-1	TRBJ2-2	many	TRBD2	CASSPFYSGTNTGELFF	TGTGCCAGCAGCCCCTTTTATAGCGGGACGAACACCGGGGAGCTGTTTTTT
TRBV6-5	TRBJ1-1	many	TRBD1	CASNPTGGGTEAFF	TGTGCCAGCAACCCGACAGGGGGAGGCACTGAAGCTTTCTTT
TRBV7-9	TRBJ1-4	many	.	CASSHGQWERHNEKLFF	TGTGCCAGCAGTCATGGACAATGGGAAAGGCATAATGAAAAACTGTTTTTT
TRBV6-6	TRBJ2-1	many	.	CASSATNWNYNEQFF	TGTGCCAGCAGCGCTACAAACTGGAACTACAATGAGCAGTTCTTC
TRBV4-2	TRBJ2-5	many	.	CASSQGSEVETQYF	TGTGCCAGCAGCCAAGGATCGGAGGTGGAGACCCAGTACTTC
TRBV2	TRBJ2-3	.	.	CASTGDGFEGDTQYF	TGTGCCAGCACCGGGGACGGTTTTGAGGGAGATACGCAGTATTTT
TRBV12-3/TRBV12-4	TRBJ2-1	many	.	CASRRDGEQFF	TGTGCCAGCAGACGTGACGGTGAGCAGTTCTTC
TRBV3-1	TRBJ1-6	.	.	CASSRGTANSPLHF	TGTGCCAGCAGCCGTGGGACGGCTAATTCACCCCTCCACTTT
TRBV28	TRBJ1-5	.	.	CASSFIGQGRQPQHF	TGTGCCAGCAGTTTCATTGGGCAAGGAAGGCAGCCCCAGCATTTT
TRBV11-2	TRBJ1-1	few	.	CASSLYNSNTEAFF	TGTGCCAGCAGCTTATATAACAGTAACACTGAAGCTTTCTTT
TRBV5-1	TRBJ2-1	many	TRBD1	CASSLVQGADEQFF	TGCGCCAGCAGCTTGGTACAGGGGGCCGATGAGCAGTTCTTC
TRBV7-9	TRBJ1-3	few	.	CASSREQGLLNTIYF	TGTGCCAGCAGCAGAGAACAGGGACTCTTAAACACCATATATTTT
TRBV5-4	TRBJ2-5	many	.	CASSLAGTSQETQYF	TGTGCCAGCAGCTTGGCCGGGACGTCGCAAGAGACCCAGTACTTC
TRBV7-2	TRBJ2-1	many	.	CASSRRAFNEQFF	TGTGCCAGCAGCCGCCGAGCCTTCAATGAGCAGTTCTTC
TRBV29-1	TRBJ1-5	.	.	CSVGGEEDQPQHF	TGCAGCGTTGGGGGAGAGGAGGATCAGCCCCAGCATTTT
TRBV3-1	TRBJ2-7	few	TRBD2	CASSQEGGSYEQYF	TGTGCCAGCAGCCAAGAAGGCGGGAGCTACGAGCAGTACTTC
TRBV20-1	TRBJ2-7	many	TRBD1	CSARKDRDSYEQYF	TGCAGTGCTAGAAAGGACAGGGACTCCTACGAGCAGTACTTC
TRBV29-1	TRBJ1-1	many	.	CSVVEEMNTEAFF	TGCAGCGTTGTAGAGGAAATGAACACTGAAGCTTTCTTT
TRBV12-3/TRBV12-4	TRBJ1-2	.	.	CASSLMGIGYGYTF	TGTGCCAGCAGTTTGATGGGAATAGGGTATGGCTACACCTTC
TRBV29-1	TRBJ1-2	many	.	CSVIAGQDYGYTF	TGCAGCGTTATTGCGGGGCAGGACTATGGCTACACCTTC
TRBV12-3/TRBV12-4	TRBJ2-7	many	TRBD2	CASSPTGTRTYEQYF	TGTGCCAGCAGTCCGACCGGGACTAGAACCTACGAGCAGTACTTC
TRBV9	TRBJ1-1	many	TRBD1	CASSHTGVEEAFF	TGTGCCAGCAGCCACACAGGGGTGGAAGAAGCTTTCTTT
TRBV20-1	TRBJ2-1	few	TRBD2	CSASLREGILSGNEQFF	TGCAGTGCTAGCCTTCGGGAGGGCATATTATCGGGGAATGAGCAGTTCTTC
TRBV5-1	TRBJ2-3	few	.	CASTHGAGADTQYF	TGCGCCAGCACCCATGGAGCGGGTGCAGATACGCAGTATTTT
TRBV18	TRBJ1-1	.	.	CASSPVVLLMNTEAFF	TGTGCCAGCTCACCCGTTGTCCTGTTAATGAACACTGAAGCTTTCTTT
TRBV20-1	TRBJ2-3	many	.	CSAQSTGGTDTQYF	TGCAGTGCCCAAAGTACTGGTGGTACAGATACGCAGTATTTT
TRBV6-2/TRBV6-3	TRBJ2-5	many	.	CASSHGTQETQYF	TGTGCCAGCAGTCACGGGACCCAAGAGACCCAGTACTTC
TRBV12-3/TRBV12-4	TRBJ2-5	many	.	CASSLTGLGETQYF	TGTGCCAGCAGTTTAACGGGGCTGGGAGAGACCCAGTACTTC
TRBV6-4	TRBJ2-1	many	.	CASSEDFYNEQFF	TGTGCCAGCAGTGAGGACTTTTACAATGAGCAGTTCTTC
TRBV7-2	TRBJ2-3	many	.	CASSSGGDTQYF	TGTGCCAGCAGCTCCGGAGGGGATACGCAGTATTTT
TRBV12-3/TRBV12-4	TRBJ1-1	many	.	CASSFVVTEAFF	TGTGCCAGCAGTTTCGTAGTCACTGAAGCTTTCTTT
TRBV9	TRBJ2-5	many	TRBD2	CASSVGASGGARETQYF	TGTGCCAGCAGCGTAGGGGCTAGCGGGGGGGCCCGGGAGACCCAGTACTTC
TRBV6-5	TRBJ2-3	many	.	CASSYWAGTDTQYF	TGTGCCAGCAGTTACTGGGCGGGGACAGATACGCAGTATTTT
TRBV7-9	TRBJ2-7	many	TRBD1	CASSPWTGQYYEQYF	TGTGCCAGCAGCCCCTGGACAGGGCAGTACTACGAGCAGTACTTC
TRBV29-1	TRBJ1-6	.	.	CSVKEGGNSPLHF	TGCAGCGTCAAGGAAGGGGGTAATTCACCCCTCCACTTT
TRBV28	TRBJ2-1	.	TRBD2	CASTMTSGRANEQFF	TGTGCCAGCACTATGACTAGCGGGAGGGCCAATGAGCAGTTCTTC
TRBV12-3/TRBV12-4	TRBJ2-1	many	TRBD1	CASSFLTGGYNEQFF	TGTGCCAGCAGTTTTTTGACAGGGGGGTACAATGAGCAGTTCTTC
TRBV11-2	TRBJ2-3	few	.	CASSPLEGGTDTQYF	TGTGCCAGCAGCCCCCTCGAGGGAGGCACAGATACGCAGTATTTT
TRBV20-1	TRBJ1-5	many	.	CSASGRSQPQHF	TGCAGTGCTAGTGGTCGAAGTCAGCCCCAGCATTTT
TRBV29-1	TRBJ1-3	few	.	CSVVRRSGNTIYF	TGCAGCGTTGTGCGGCGGTCTGGAAACACCATATATTTT
TRBV6-1	TRBJ1-5	.	TRBD1	CASSAGTGEWPQHF	TGTGCCAGCAGTGCCGGGACAGGGGAATGGCCCCAGCATTTT
TRBV7-3	TRBJ2-3	many	.	CASSLGTSPTDTQYF	TGTGCCAGCAGCCTAGGGACTTCTCCCACAGATACGCAGTATTTT
TRBV4-1	TRBJ1-2	.	.	CASSQEGQTNYGYTF	TGCGCCAGCAGCCAAGAAGGGCAGACTAACTATGGCTACACCTTC
TRBV2	TRBJ1-5	.	.	CASRADGSLGPQHF	TGTGCCAGCAGAGCTGACGGGTCCCTAGGGCCCCAGCATTTT
TRBV5-1	TRBJ1-1	many	.	CASRAYWGADTEAFF	TGCGCCAGCCGCGCCTATTGGGGGGCCGACACTGAAGCTTTCTTT
TRBV24-1	TRBJ2-1	many	TRBD2	CATSDPLAGVGNEQFF	TGTGCCACCAGTGACCCATTAGCGGGAGTTGGGAATGAGCAGTTCTTC